This T cell receptor beta chain was sequenced during a study of OX40 agonist ivuxolimab in advanced cancers. The overall study: As their treatment, patients were administered ivuxolimab, an agonistic anti-OX40 (CD134) antibody. Study-wide points: In general, CD8+ T cells held more expanded clones than CD4+ did, on average. In the 0.1 to 3.0 mg/kg range, CD4+ and CD8+ blood T cells had expanded clonally by week 6.

Regarding this clone: No antigen is known for it.

Trimming took off 1 base at V and 11 bases at J, with 6 bases between the two ends. CDR3 length equals 12 residues. Germline assignment: CDR1 SGHTA and CDR2 FQGNSA. Clones were sequenced by immunoSEQ multiplex PCR, and TCRdb holds only the in-frame ones, with some missing. The repertoire holds over 55,000 clones, with 91% as singletons. Autoimmune disease history or systemic immunosuppression was exclusionary. The chain has TRBV7-2 and TRBJ1-6; D is undetermined. The receptor was derived from an adult with an advanced solid tumor such as melanoma, head and neck, liver or kidney cancer. The specimen was CD4+ or CD8+ T cells sorted from blood, collected in a trial of the OX40 agonist ivuxolimab. This CDR3 reads CASSLGSPPLHF. Here the CDR3 DNA reads TGTGCCAGCAGCTTAGGGAGCCCACCCCTCCACTTT.